The clone carrying this TCR beta chain was recorded a few times. The entry originates in a study of blood T cell repertoires in COVID-19. Sequencing used immunoSEQ multiplex PCR; TCRdb keeps in-frame clones, though not all of them. The sample has over 100,000 clones; approximately 87% are singletons. The TCR originated in a man aged 50 to 60 with acute or convalescent COVID-19. Sequenced input: peripheral blood.

The CDR3 DNA reads as TGTGCCAGCAGACCCCCGGTAGCGGGAGATTTTGATTCCTACAATGAGCAGTTCTTC. Translating gives CASRPPVAGDFDSYNEQFF. This rearrangement joins TRBV11-3 to TRBJ2-1; TRBD2 aligns across 9 bases. This CDR3 is built from 19 residues. The J segment lost 1 base and the V segment lost 6 bases, leaving 16 bases of the junction unmatched. Per the germline V gene, CDR1 is SGHNT and CDR2 is YENEEA.